This passage covers 29 T cell receptor beta chains from one sample sequenced in a study of cytomegalovirus exposure and HLA in healthy donors (dated by TCRdb to about 2017). Library prep was done by the immunoSEQ multiplex PCR assay. TCRdb took over this immuneACCESS table, retaining in-frame rearrangements with V and J assigned. Such tables are incomplete; in checked studies, under half of the missing clones stem from an unresolved V gene, and the remainder is unexplained. This sample comprises about 330,000 clones, 87% of them detected only once. Jointly, the top ten make up approximately 1.2% of the sample. Sequenced input: PBMCs. These receptors were obtained from a woman in her twenties or thirties in good health and CMV-seropositive.

For this clone: Additional DNA sequences in this sample encode the identical CDR3. This chain joins TRBV7-2 and TRBJ2-7; perhaps D is TRBD1 or TRBD2 (5 bases each). With 5 bases removed from V and 0 bases from J, the gap between germline ends came to 11 bases. The CDR3 runs to 14 residues. Germline CDR1 and CDR2: SGHTA and FQGNSA. The CDR3 region is CASSPGTGSYEQYF. CDR3 sequence (DNA): TGTGCCAGCAGCCCAGGGACGGGCTCCTACGAGCAGTACTTC.

The rearrangement joins TRBV4-1 to TRBJ1-1; D gene ambiguous. CDR1 MGHRA and CDR2 YSYEKL come from the germline V gene. The CDR3 contains 13 residues. Trimming took 3 bases from V and 8 from J, leaving 13 bases between them. CDR3 sequence (DNA): TGCGCCAGCAGCCAGGCACACGGAACCGAAGCTTTCTTT. Its protein product is CASSQAHGTEAFF.

This chain links TRBV25-1 with TRBJ2-6; possible D gene TRBD1, 5 bases. The V gene lost 5 bases and the J gene lost 2 bases, with 16 bases spanning the gap. This CDR3 contains 17 residues. From germline, CDR1 is MGHDK and CDR2 SYGVNS. CDR3 residues: CASSRSGIITGANVLTF. In DNA, the CDR3 is TGTGCCAGCAGTCGCTCAGGGATCATCACTGGGGCCAACGTCCTGACTTTC.

J is TRBJ2-7 and V is TRBV18; D not resolved. The V and J ends lost 2 bases and 5 bases respectively, with 13 bases between them. CDR3 length: 14 residues. CDR1 and CDR2 from the germline V gene are KGHSH and LQKENI. DNA for the CDR3: TGTGCCAGCTCACCATTCGTACTCGACCACGAGCAGTACTTC. Protein: CASSPFVLDHEQYF.

The chain carries TRBV18 and TRBJ2-5, with 7 bases fitting TRBD2. From germline, CDR1 is KGHSH and CDR2 LQKENI. V shed 2 bases, J shed 5 bases, and the junction held 5 bases outside the gene matches. The CDR3 totals 14 residues. CDR3 bases: TGTGCCAGCTCACCAGCGGGAGCCAAGGAGACCCAGTACTTC. It codes for CASSPAGAKETQYF.

V usage is TRBV28 and J usage is TRBJ2-2; D unclear. The CDR3 is 13 residues long. Trimming took off 6 bases at V and 8 bases at J, with 13 bases between the two ends. Germline V gives CDR1 MDHEN, CDR2 SYDVKM. This chain's CDR3 is CASSSTFQGELFF. In DNA, the CDR3 is TGTGCCAGCAGCTCAACATTTCAGGGGGAGCTGTTTTTT.

Only a few counts were recorded for this clone. This CDR3 is CASSSDSTEAFF. In DNA form, the CDR3 reads TGTGCCAGCAGTTCGGACAGCACTGAAGCTTTCTTT. The chain uses TRBV6-5 and TRBJ1-1; D perhaps matches TRBD1 (6 bases). There are 12 residues in the CDR3. The V end lost 4 bases, the J end lost 4 bases, and 7 bases lay between the germline ends. The germline gives CDR1 MNHEY, CDR2 SVGAGI.

This sequence joins TRBV30 and TRBJ2-1; weak D call: TRBD1 (5 bases). The CDR3 sequence is 12 residues long. Germline lookup yields CDR1 GTSNPN and CDR2 SVGIG (reference sequence). The V and J ends lost 1 base and 6 bases respectively, with 7 bases between them. The CDR3 sequence is CAWSGTTNEQFF. Here the CDR3 DNA reads TGTGCCTGGAGTGGGACAACCAATGAGCAGTTCTTC.

The table lists this clone with a few counts. This chain joins TRBV2 and TRBJ1-5, with 7 bases matching TRBD1. The CDR3 extends over 12 amino acids. The J segment lost 7 bases and the V segment lost 8 bases, leaving 5 bases of the junction unmatched. CDR1 and CDR2 (germline): SNHLY, FYNNEI. The CDR3 region is CASGYRGQPQHF. The CDR3 coding sequence is TGTGCCAGCGGGTACAGGGGACAGCCCCAGCATTTT.

The chain is built from TRBV6-4 and TRBJ2-7; D perhaps matches TRBD1 (6 bases). The CDR3 has 17 residues. V lost 0 bases and J lost 7, with 22 bases in between. Germline assignment: CDR1 MRHNA and CDR2 SNTAGT. This CDR3 reads CASSDSGALLAGVEQYF. In nucleotides, the CDR3 is TGTGCCAGCAGTGACTCCGGGGCCCTTTTGGCAGGGGTGGAGCAGTACTTC.

The chain combines TRBV2 with TRBJ1-5; 8 nucleotides align to TRBD1. The CDR3 loop spans 15 amino acids. After removal of 10 bases from V and 4 bases from J, the junction contained 12 bases not matched to a gene. The germline CDR1 and CDR2 sequences are SNHLY and FYNNEI. CDR3 residues: CATSLGQGANQPQHF. CDR3 coding DNA: TGTGCCACTTCCCTGGGGCAGGGGGCGAATCAGCCCCAGCATTTT.

The chain is built from TRBV28 and TRBJ1-2; possible D gene TRBD1, 6 bases. This CDR3 contains 12 residues. Trimming took off 5 bases at V and 5 bases at J, with 9 bases between the two ends. The germline V gene has CDR1 MDHEN and CDR2 SYDVKM. CDR3 sequence (DNA): TGTGCCAGCAGTACCCAGGGGTATGGCTACACCTTC. Its translation is CASSTQGYGYTF.

CDR3 in amino acids: CASSEVAGPSMRNTIYF. CDR3 bases: TGTGCCAGCAGTGAAGTCGCAGGCCCTTCGATGAGAAACACCATATATTTT. The rearrangement uses TRBV6-1 and TRBJ1-3; D gene ambiguous. This CDR3 is 17 amino acids long. V gave up 1 base and J gave up 5 bases, with 18 bases separating them. The germline gives CDR1 MNHNS, CDR2 SASEGT.

The chain has TRBV7-8 and TRBJ2-6; D unclear. The length of the CDR3 is 14 residues. CDR1 and CDR2 from the germline V gene are SGHVS and FQNEAQ. The germline V and J ends were trimmed by 5 bases and 7 bases, with 12 bases remaining between them. CDR3 coding DNA: TGTGCCAGCAGCGCATTATCATTCGCCAACGTCCTGACTTTC. It yields the protein CASSALSFANVLTF.

The V call is TRBV5-1, the J call TRBJ1-5; TRBD1 agrees at 7 bases. Germline-derived CDR1 and CDR2 are SGHRS and YFSETQ. This CDR3 has 15 amino acids. After removal of 3 bases from V and 1 base from J, the junction contained 4 bases not matched to a gene. The CDR3 sequence is CASSSTGESNQPQHF. In DNA form, the CDR3 reads TGCGCCAGCAGCTCAACAGGGGAAAGCAATCAGCCCCAGCATTTT.

The chain combines TRBV7-3 with TRBJ2-2, with a possible D match to TRBD2 (7 bases). Trimming left V 5 bases short and J 7 bases short, with 17 bases between. CDR3 length: 15 residues. Germline CDR1 SGHTA, CDR2 FQGTGA. The chain's CDR3 is CASSPQGGAIGELFF. In DNA, the CDR3 is TGTGCCAGCAGCCCCCAAGGGGGGGCAATCGGGGAGCTGTTTTTT.

As concerns this clone: Other DNA sequences in the sample encode the same CDR3. The CDR3 region has the DNA TGCAGTGCTTCTTACGAGCAGTACTTC. Translated: CSASYEQYF. V gene TRBV20-1 combines with J gene TRBJ2-7; D unclear. The V and J ends lost 5 bases and 4 bases respectively, with 3 bases between them. In germline, CDR1 is DFQATT, CDR2 SNEGSKA (reference sequence). CDR3 length: 9 amino acids.

J is TRBJ2-7 and V is TRBV19; TRBD1 aligns across 9 bases. The CDR3 runs 13 residues. J lost 7 bases, V lost 5 bases, and 6 bases had no gene match. Looked up from germline, CDR1 is LNHDA and CDR2 is SQIVND (reference sequence). The CDR3 protein is CASSQGQGGEQYF. The CDR3 DNA follows: TGTGCCAGTAGTCAGGGACAGGGAGGTGAGCAGTACTTC.

The chain links TRBV28 to TRBJ2-7; possible D gene TRBD1, 6 bases. In germline, CDR1 is MDHEN, CDR2 SYDVKM. Trimming pared 11 bases from V and 3 bases from J, leaving 23 bases between. This CDR3 region has 15 residues. CDR3 in DNA: TGTGCCTCTCATGCGTGGGGGCGCGCCCTCTACGAGCAGTACTTC. As protein: CASHAWGRALYEQYF.

This rearrangement joins TRBV27 to TRBJ2-1; D ambiguous. CDR1 and CDR2 from the germline V gene are MNHEY and SMNVEV (reference sequence). The CDR3 length is 14 residues. V was pared by 6 bases and J by 4 bases, with 13 bases between. This CDR3 is CASSHNGPYNEQFF. In DNA form, the CDR3 reads TGTGCCAGCAGCCATAACGGACCATACAATGAGCAGTTCTTC.

The J gene is TRBJ2-7, the V gene TRBV30, with 7 bases that match TRBD1. Trimming cost V 5 bases and J 0 bases; bases outside gene matches: 10. The CDR3 totals 15 residues. From germline, CDR1 is GTSNPN and CDR2 SVGIG (reference sequence). The CDR3 loop reads CAWAVEGAVSYEQYF. The CDR3 DNA reads as TGTGCCTGGGCCGTCGAGGGGGCGGTCTCCTACGAGCAGTACTTC.

The rearrangement uses TRBV5-1 and TRBJ2-5; D is undetermined. Between the trimmed V and J ends, which lost 4 bases and 2 bases, there was a span of 3 bases. The germline V gene encodes CDR1 SGHRS and CDR2 YFSETQ. The CDR3 spans 11 residues. The CDR3 region is CASSAQETQYF. CDR3 coding DNA: TGCGCCAGCAGCGCGCAAGAGACCCAGTACTTC.

In this sample, this clone turned up once. The chain employs TRBV29-1 and TRBJ2-5; D gene unclear. Trimming removed 3 bases at V and 0 bases at J, with 14 bases between. Germline assignment: CDR1 SQVTM and CDR2 ANQGSEA. The CDR3 contains 15 residues. The CDR3 nucleotides are TGCAGCGTTGAGGTGGGTTCTTGGTACCAAGAGACCCAGTACTTC. It is translated as CSVEVGSWYQETQYF. Using reference TRBV29-1 and TRBJ2-5 for the parts outside the CDR3, the full variable domain is SAVISQKPSRDICQRGTSLTIQCQVDSQVTMMFWYRQQPGQSLTLIATANQGSEATYESGFVIDKFPISRPNLTFSTLTVSNMSPEDSSIYLCSVEVGSWYQETQYFGPGTRLLVL.

This clone was seen more than once but under ten times. The V and J genes are TRBV5-6 and TRBJ2-7, with D tentatively TRBD2 (5 bases). Looked up from germline, CDR1 is SGHDT and CDR2 is YYEEEE. V lost 4 bases and J lost 1, with 12 bases in between. There are 14 residues in the CDR3. CDR3 bases: TGTGCCAGCAGCCCGGACTCGCCTTCCTACGAGCAGTACTTC. Residues: CASSPDSPSYEQYF.

V is TRBV10-3 and J is TRBJ1-2; no definite D call. The V end lost 8 bases, the J end lost 0 bases, and 10 bases lay between the germline ends. Germline CDR1 ENHRY, CDR2 SYGVKD. The CDR3 sequence is 13 residues long. CDR3 sequence reads: CAIGGVSNYGYTF. CDR3 coding DNA: TGTGCCATCGGAGGAGTCTCTAACTATGGCTACACCTTC.

The V and J genes are TRBV25-1 and TRBJ1-5; D ambiguous. The length of the CDR3 is 14 residues. Germline loops: CDR1 MGHDK, CDR2 SYGVNS. The V and J ends lost 3 bases and 4 bases respectively, with 10 bases between them. CDR3 in DNA: TGTGCCAGCAGTGAGAGAGGCAGTAATCAGCCCCAGCATTTT. Translation: CASSERGSNQPQHF.

V is TRBV5-1 and J is TRBJ1-2, with D possibly matching TRBD1 (5 bases). This CDR3 has 14 residues. Germline CDR1 is SGHRS and CDR2 is YFSETQ. The germline V and J ends were trimmed by 0 bases and 8 bases, with 14 bases remaining between them. As DNA, the CDR3 is TGCGCCAGCAGCTTGGATCAGGGCTCGAACGGCTACACCTTC. This encodes CASSLDQGSNGYTF.

The chain couples TRBV4-3 to TRBJ1-2, with D perhaps matching TRBD1 (5 bases). Trimming cost V 6 bases and J 1 base, with 18 bases left between them. Germline V gene data show CDR1 as LGHNA and CDR2 as YSLEER. The CDR3 is made up of 16 amino acids. The CDR3 spells CASSITGAGNNYGYTF. The CDR3 bases are TGCGCCAGCAGTATAACAGGTGCAGGAAATAACTATGGCTACACCTTC.

The chain joins TRBV7-8 to TRBJ2-7; D unresolved. The V end lost 2 bases, the J end lost 7 bases, and 9 bases lay between the germline ends. Per the germline V gene, CDR1 is SGHVS and CDR2 is FQNEAQ. The CDR3 is 12 residues long. The CDR3 loop is CASSLPPEEQYF. The CDR3 DNA is TGTGCCAGCAGCTTACCTCCAGAGGAGCAGTACTTC.